A single sample is the source of the 7 T cell receptor beta chains below, sequenced in a study of T-cell memory formation after mild COVID-19. Each CDR3 protein gets one entry after TCRdb re-called the 5' RACE reads with MiXCR. The repertoire holds approximately 5,000 distinct CDR3 sequences, with under 25% as singletons. Sequencing input: PBMCs or a T cell subset sorted from them (not recorded which). The receptors originated from an adult who had mild COVID-19 (a few samples of this study predate the infection). Cell type and time point are not known.

This clonotype qualifies as medium-sized. The rearrangement joins TRBV5-5 to TRBJ2-1; no reliable D call. The V end lost 4 bases, the J end lost 2 bases, and 13 bases lay between the germline ends. The CDR3 covers 15 residues. Germline values: CDR1 SGHKS, CDR2 YYEKEE (reference sequence). As DNA, the CDR3 is TGTGCCAGCAGCACTCAGGCTCTTACCTACAATGAGCAGTTCTTC. Translation: CASSTQALTYNEQFF.

This clonotype was counted ten times or more. The chain employs TRBV20-1 and TRBJ1-6, with TRBD1 as a possible D gene (5 bases). Trimming took off 5 bases at V and 9 bases at J, with 20 bases between the two ends. CDR3 length: 15 residues. Germline CDR1 reads DFQATT; CDR2 reads SNEGSKA (reference sequence). CDR3 coding DNA: TGCAGTGCTTCAGAGCCGGGACTCGGTTTTTCACCCCTCCACTTT. Translating it yields CSASEPGLGFSPLHF.

This clonotype is deemed medium-sized. The V gene is TRBV4-1, the J gene TRBJ2-5; 10 positions agree with TRBD1. The CDR3 runs to 17 residues. The germline gives CDR1 MGHRA, CDR2 YSYEKL. The junction had 9 bases not matched to a gene; V was cut back by 3 bases and J by 2 bases. This chain's CDR3 is CASSHRDRGRRQETQYF. CDR3 nucleotide sequence: TGCGCCAGCAGCCATCGGGACAGGGGCCGGCGGCAAGAGACCCAGTACTTC.

This clonotype qualifies as large. J is TRBJ2-3 and V is TRBV12-3 or TRBV12-4; possible D gene TRBD2, 6 bases. CDR3 length equals 14 residues. V dropped 3 bases and J dropped 6 bases, with 13 bases sitting between them. Written as DNA, the CDR3 is TGTGCCAGCAGTTTGGGCGGGGTAGGGGATACGCAGTATTTT. Translation: CASSLGGVGDTQYF.

This clonotype ranks as medium-sized (0.01 to 0.1%). One junction end disagrees with the germline gene, perhaps due to a read error. The chain links TRBV12-3 or TRBV12-4 to TRBJ2-3; 9 bases line up with TRBD2. The CDR3 runs 13 residues. The CDR3 is CASSLAGTDTQYF. CDR3 in DNA: TGTGCCAGCAGTCTAGCGGGGACAGATACGCAGTATTTT.

This clonotype is classed as medium-sized. This chain joins TRBV6-1 and TRBJ2-1; D ambiguous. CDR1 and CDR2 (germline): MNHNS, SASEGT. V lost 8 bases and J lost 7, with 6 bases in between. CDR3 size: 10 residues. CDR3 in amino acids: CASGWNEQFF. CDR3 DNA sequence: TGTGCCAGCGGGTGGAATGAGCAGTTCTTC.

This clonotype is medium-sized. The chain links TRBV5-7 to TRBJ2-7, with TRBD1 matching 9 bases. TRBV5-7 is marked as an open reading frame, function uncertain. This CDR3 region has 13 residues. After removal of 6 bases from V and 5 bases from J, the junction contained 6 bases not matched to a gene. The CDR3 bases are TGTGCCAGCAACCCGGGACAGGGAGACGAGCAGTACGTC. It yields the protein CASNPGQGDEQYV.